These T cell receptor beta chains were read from a single sample in a study of T cells after yellow fever vaccination. A single record per CDR3 protein comes from TCRdb applying MiXCR to the 5' RACE reads. The table includes hundreds of thousands of distinct CDR3 sequences, roughly an eighth detected once. The sample here was CD4+ T cells sorted from PBMCs, taken 15 days after the yellow fever booster vaccination. All receptors come from a man younger than 35 who received the YFV17D yellow fever vaccine. Both conserved end residues are trimmed from each CDR3. Some rows mark clone size as missing; the rest say once, few, many or name a class of expanded clone.

J | size | V | CDR3
TRBJ1-1 | many | TRBV12-3/TRBV12-4 | ASSLQGTEAF
TRBJ2-5 | many | TRBV7-9 | ASSSTGDGTQY
TRBJ1-1 | - | TRBV29-1 | SAGAFMNTEAF
TRBJ2-1 | few | TRBV15 | ATSRDLSGGADEQF
TRBJ2-3 | - | TRBV6-7 | ATPCGKGRDTQY
TRBJ2-4 | - | TRBV20-1 | SARASGSKNIQY
TRBJ1-6 | few | TRBV12-3/TRBV12-4 | ASSSGNNSPLH
TRBJ1-3 | few | TRBV7-6 | ASSPAGALAGNTIY
TRBJ1-2 | few | TRBV12-3/TRBV12-4 | ASGNYGYT
TRBJ2-4 | few | TRBV7-2 | ASSYTTVAKNIQY
TRBJ2-1 | - | TRBV6-5 | ASSYLSGVSYNEQF
TRBJ2-2 | few | TRBV10-1 | ASSESRGGTGELF
TRBJ2-2 | - | TRBV28 | ASKVIGGAGLTGELF
TRBJ2-1 | - | TRBV3-1 | ASSQDVGGPNNEQF
TRBJ1-2 | many | TRBV12-3/TRBV12-4 | ASSPRQGRNGYT
TRBJ2-3 | - | TRBV5-1 | ASSLWGGRGTDTQY
TRBJ2-6 | few | TRBV2 | ASSLGTGGANVLT
TRBJ1-2 | few | TRBV11-2 | ASSTINLQGYGYT
TRBJ2-1 | - | TRBV6-2/TRBV6-3 | ASSYSGRGNGNEQF
TRBJ1-2 | - | TRBV7-9 | ASSLTGSSYGYT
TRBJ2-3 | - | TRBV10-3 | ALGPRADTQY
TRBJ2-3 | - | TRBV7-3 | ASSLTGRISVYTQY
TRBJ2-7 | - | TRBV12-3/TRBV12-4 | ASSLGGVNEQY
TRBJ2-3 | few | TRBV5-1 | ASRTSGASTDTQY
TRBJ1-1 | - | TRBV5-1 | ASSLGFQTEAF
TRBJ2-5 | few | TRBV18 | ASSPGLAGEKETQY
TRBJ1-2 | few | TRBV4-3 | ASSHGTGGYT
TRBJ2-6 | few | TRBV6-5 | ASSFLQGNSGANVLT
TRBJ1-4 | few | TRBV19 | ASSGTGEKLF
TRBJ2-3 | - | TRBV5-1 | ASSLVLSGGADTQY
TRBJ2-3 | many | TRBV4-3 | ASSQDYSTGDTQY
TRBJ2-7 | many | TRBV7-2 | ASSLREYEQY
TRBJ2-3 | few | TRBV29-1 | SVDLGAITDTQY
TRBJ1-2 | few | TRBV20-1 | SARSGRNYGYT
TRBJ2-5 | few | TRBV6-5 | ASSSASAGRETQY
TRBJ1-1 | - | TRBV5-1 | ASGGGTLRDTEAF
TRBJ2-7 | few | TRBV4-3 | ASSQDFRDTYEQY
TRBJ2-1 | - | TRBV7-2 | ASSLAMAGGYNEQF
TRBJ2-3 | - | TRBV14 | ASSQSRGGLMTDTQY
TRBJ2-4 | - | TRBV30 | AWSVGGRRDIQY
TRBJ2-1 | many | TRBV6-6 | ASSPPRSPVSSYNEQF
TRBJ1-1 | - | TRBV5-1 | ASRFRGRDPEAF
TRBJ1-4 | few | TRBV20-1 | SAREGGIGEKLF
TRBJ2-7 | few | TRBV6-6 | ASSYSSQFSKQY
TRBJ1-2 | many | TRBV29-1 | SVVSGNYGYT